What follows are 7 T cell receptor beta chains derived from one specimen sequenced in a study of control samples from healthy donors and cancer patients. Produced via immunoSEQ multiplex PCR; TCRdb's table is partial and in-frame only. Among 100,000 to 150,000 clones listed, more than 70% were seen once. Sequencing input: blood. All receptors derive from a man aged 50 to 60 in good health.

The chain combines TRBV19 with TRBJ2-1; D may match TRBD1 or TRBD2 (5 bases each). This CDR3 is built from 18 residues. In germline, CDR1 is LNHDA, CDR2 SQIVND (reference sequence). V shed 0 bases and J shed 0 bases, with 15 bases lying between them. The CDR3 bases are TGTGCCAGTAGTATAGACATGGGGGAAGGGAGCTCCTACAATGAGCAGTTCTTC. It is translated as CASSIDMGEGSSYNEQFF.

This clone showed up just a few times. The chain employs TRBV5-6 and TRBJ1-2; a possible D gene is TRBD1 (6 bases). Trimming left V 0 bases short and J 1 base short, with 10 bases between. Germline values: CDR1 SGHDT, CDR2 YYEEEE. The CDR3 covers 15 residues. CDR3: CASSLETGSNYGYTF. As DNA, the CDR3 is TGTGCCAGCAGCTTGGAAACAGGGAGTAACTATGGCTACACCTTC.

CDR3 sequence: CASSFSDTQYF. CDR3 sequence (DNA): TGTGCCAGCAGTTTCTCAGATACGCAGTATTTT. This chain uses TRBV27 with TRBJ2-3; the D is unclear. This CDR3 has 11 amino acids. The V and J ends lost 3 bases and 4 bases respectively, with 2 bases between them. Per the germline V gene, CDR1 is MNHEY and CDR2 is SMNVEV (reference sequence).

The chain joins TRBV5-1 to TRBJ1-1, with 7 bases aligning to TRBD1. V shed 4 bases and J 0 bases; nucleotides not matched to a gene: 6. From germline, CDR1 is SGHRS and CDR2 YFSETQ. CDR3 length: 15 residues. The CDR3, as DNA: TGCGCCAGCAGCCCGGGACAGAGCATGAACACTGAAGCTTTCTTT. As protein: CASSPGQSMNTEAFF.

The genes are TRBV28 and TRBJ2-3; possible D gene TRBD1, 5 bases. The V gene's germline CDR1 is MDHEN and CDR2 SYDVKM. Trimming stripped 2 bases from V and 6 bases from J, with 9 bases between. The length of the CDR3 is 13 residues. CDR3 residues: CASSLKQVDTQYF. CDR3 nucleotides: TGTGCCAGCAGTTTAAAACAGGTGGATACGCAGTATTTT.

The CDR3 DNA is TGTGCCAGCAGAATAAAAGATACGCAGTATTTT. This gives the protein CASRIKDTQYF. The rearrangement links TRBV25-1 to TRBJ2-3; unclear D gene. Germline V gene sequence: CDR1 MGHDK, CDR2 SYGVNS. V was pared by 6 bases and J by 5 bases, with 6 bases between. The CDR3 loop spans 11 amino acids.

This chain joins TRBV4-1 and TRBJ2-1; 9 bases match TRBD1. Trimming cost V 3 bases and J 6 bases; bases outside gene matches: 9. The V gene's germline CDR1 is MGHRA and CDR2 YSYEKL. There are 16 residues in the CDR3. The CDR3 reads CASSQGPGQGRNEQFF. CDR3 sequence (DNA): TGCGCCAGCAGCCAGGGACCGGGACAGGGTCGCAATGAGCAGTTCTTC.